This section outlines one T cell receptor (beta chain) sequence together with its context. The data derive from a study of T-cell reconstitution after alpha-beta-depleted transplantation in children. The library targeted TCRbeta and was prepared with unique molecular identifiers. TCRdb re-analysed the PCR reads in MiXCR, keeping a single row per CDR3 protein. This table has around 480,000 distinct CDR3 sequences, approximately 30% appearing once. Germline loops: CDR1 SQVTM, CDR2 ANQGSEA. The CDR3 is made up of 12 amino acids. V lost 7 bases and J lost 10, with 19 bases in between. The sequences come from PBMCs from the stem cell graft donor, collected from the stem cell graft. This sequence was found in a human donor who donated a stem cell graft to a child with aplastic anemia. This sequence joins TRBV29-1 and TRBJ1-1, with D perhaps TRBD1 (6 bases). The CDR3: CSAPDRKWGAFF. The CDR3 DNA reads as TGCAGCGCCCCAGACAGGAAATGGGGAGCTTTCTTT.